This entry is about one T cell receptor beta chain. Its cognate antigen is unknown. Germline CDR1 GTSNPN, CDR2 SVGIG (reference sequence). Trimming took 4 bases from V and 6 from J; bases not matched to a gene: 7. The CDR3 totals 14 residues. The sample is drawn from a study of vaccination and CD4 T cells after COVID-19. Study at large: The authors gave control cultures a CEFX pool, an HIV-1 Nef pool, or no peptide. Findings and limits, study-wide: It was found that, in convalescent patients, 304 of 307 vaccine-specific clones were spike mono-reactive.

The assay that was used to sequence DNA from cultured CD4+ T cells was the Oncomine TCR Beta short-read assay. TCRdb fed the PCR reads into MiXCR, producing one record per CDR3 protein. The sample carries 15,000 to 20,000 distinct CDR3 sequences, just over 70% recorded once. Treatment defined: approximately nine-day PBMC culture with coronavirus spike peptide pools or control peptides (ViraFEST assay). This chain joins TRBV30 and TRBJ1-5; TRBD1 aligns across 9 bases. The clonotype originates from a human donor who had recovered from COVID-19. The specimen sequenced was CD4+ T cells from blood, cultured in vitro. For the CDR3, the DNA is TGTGCCTGGACCATACAGGGGGCGGTTCAGCCCCAGCATTTT. Translated: CAWTIQGAVQPQHF.